This T cell receptor (beta chain) is drawn from a study of T-cell reconstitution after alpha-beta-depleted transplantation in children. Study-wide findings and caveats: Several hundred rapidly expanded clones from non-depleted graft cells reportedly supplied alpha-beta T cells about two months post-transplant.

Germline CDR1 SGHRS, CDR2 YFSETQ. V was trimmed by 5 bases and J by 6 bases, leaving 5 bases between them. This CDR3 is 11 amino acids long. This clonotype has a count of ten or more. Its cognate antigen is unknown. Unique molecular identifiers were used in preparing the TCRbeta library. TCRdb recomputed calls from the PCR reads with MiXCR, one row per CDR3 protein. The sample has about 300,000 distinct CDR3 sequences, around 10% seen once. The sample was PBMCs, taken before TCRalphabeta/CD19-depleted stem cell transplant. The V call is TRBV5-1, the J call TRBJ1-4, with D unresolved. This clonotype was sampled from a boy under three years old with acute myeloid leukemia, due to receive a stem cell transplant. This CDR3 reads CASSRDEKLFF. The DNA for the CDR3 is TGCGCCAGCAGTCGCGATGAAAAACTGTTTTTT.